This T cell receptor beta chain was found in a study of control samples from healthy donors and cancer patients. Profiling relied on immunoSEQ multiplex PCR, and the TCRdb table lists in-frame clones only, not all of them. The table has 70,000 or so clones, around 92% seen once. Deletions cut 8 bases from V and 7 bases from J, with 14 bases between. The CDR3 runs 12 residues. The receptor was isolated from a man between 60 and 70 years old with lung cancer. V is TRBV12-3 or TRBV12-4 and J is TRBJ2-5, with D perhaps matching TRBD2 (6 bases). The sequenced sample was PBMCs. CDR3 sequence reads: CASFSGGTTQYF. In DNA form, the CDR3 reads TGTGCCAGCTTTTCAGGAGGGACGACCCAGTACTTC.